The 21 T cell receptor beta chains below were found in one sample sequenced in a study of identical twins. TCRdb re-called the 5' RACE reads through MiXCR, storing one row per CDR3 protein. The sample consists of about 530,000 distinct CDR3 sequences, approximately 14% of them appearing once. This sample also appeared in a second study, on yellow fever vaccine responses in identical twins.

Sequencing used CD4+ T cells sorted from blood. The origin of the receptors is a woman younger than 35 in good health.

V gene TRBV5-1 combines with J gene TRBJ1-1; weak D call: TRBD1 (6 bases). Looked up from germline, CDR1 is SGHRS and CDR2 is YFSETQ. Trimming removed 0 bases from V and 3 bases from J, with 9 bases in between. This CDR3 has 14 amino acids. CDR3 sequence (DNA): TGCGCCAGCAGCTTGGCTCAGGGGTACACTGAAGCTTTCTTT. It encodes CASSLAQGYTEAFF. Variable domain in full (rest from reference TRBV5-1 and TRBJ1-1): KAGVTQTPRYLIKTRGQQVTLSCSPISGHRSVSWYQQTPGQGLQFLFEYFSETQRNKGNFPGRFSGRQFSNSRSEMNVSTLELGDSALYLCASSLAQGYTEAFFGQGTRLTVV.

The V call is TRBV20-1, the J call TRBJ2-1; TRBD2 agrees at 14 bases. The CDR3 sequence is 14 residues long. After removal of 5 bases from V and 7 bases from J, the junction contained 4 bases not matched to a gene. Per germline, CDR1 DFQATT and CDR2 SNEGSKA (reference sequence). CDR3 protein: CSAGTSGRSNEQFF. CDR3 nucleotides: TGCAGTGCTGGGACTAGCGGGAGATCAAATGAGCAGTTCTTC.

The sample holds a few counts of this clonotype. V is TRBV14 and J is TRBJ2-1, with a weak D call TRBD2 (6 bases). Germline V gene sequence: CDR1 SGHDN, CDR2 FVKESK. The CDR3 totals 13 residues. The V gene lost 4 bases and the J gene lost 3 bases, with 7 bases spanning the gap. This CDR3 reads CASSRGDYNEQFF. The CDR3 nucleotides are TGTGCCAGCAGCCGGGGGGACTACAATGAGCAGTTCTTC.

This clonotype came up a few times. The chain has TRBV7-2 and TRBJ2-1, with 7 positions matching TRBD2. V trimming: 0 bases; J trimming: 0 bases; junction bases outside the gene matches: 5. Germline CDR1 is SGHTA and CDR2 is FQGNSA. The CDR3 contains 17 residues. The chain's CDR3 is CASSLALASSSYNEQFF. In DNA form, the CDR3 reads TGTGCCAGCAGCTTAGCACTAGCGAGTAGCTCCTACAATGAGCAGTTCTTC.

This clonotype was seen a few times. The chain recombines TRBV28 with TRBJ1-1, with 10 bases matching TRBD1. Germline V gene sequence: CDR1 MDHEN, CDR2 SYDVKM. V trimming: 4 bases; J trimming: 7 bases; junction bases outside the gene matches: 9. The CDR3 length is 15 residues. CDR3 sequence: CASSSPRDRGIEAFF. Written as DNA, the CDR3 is TGTGCCAGCAGTTCACCTCGGGACAGGGGAATTGAAGCTTTCTTT. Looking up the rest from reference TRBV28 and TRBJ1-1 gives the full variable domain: DVKVTQSSRYLVKRTGEKVFLECVQDMDHENMFWYRQDPGLGLRLIYFSYDVKMKEKGDIPEGYSVSREKKERFSLILESASTNQTSMYLCASSSPRDRGIEAFFGQGTRLTVV.

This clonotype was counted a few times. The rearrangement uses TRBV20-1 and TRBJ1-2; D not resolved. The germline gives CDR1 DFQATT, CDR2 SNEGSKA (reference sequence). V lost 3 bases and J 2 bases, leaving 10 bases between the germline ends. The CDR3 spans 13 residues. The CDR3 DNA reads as TGCAGTGCTAGGCGGACCGAGAACTATGGCTACACCTTC. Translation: CSARRTENYGYTF.

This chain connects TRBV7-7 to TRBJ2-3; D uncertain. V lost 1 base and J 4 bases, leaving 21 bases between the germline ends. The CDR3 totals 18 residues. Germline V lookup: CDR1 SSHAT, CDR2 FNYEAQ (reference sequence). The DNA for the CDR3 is TGTGCCAGCAGCTTAGGACCGTATTCTCCCAATGGGGCAGATACGCAGTATTTT. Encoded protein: CASSLGPYSPNGADTQYF.

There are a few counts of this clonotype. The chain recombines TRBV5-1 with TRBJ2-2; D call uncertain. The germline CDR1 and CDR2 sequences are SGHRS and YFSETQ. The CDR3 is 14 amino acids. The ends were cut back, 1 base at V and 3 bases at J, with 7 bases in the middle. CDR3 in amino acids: CASSLSPDTGELFF. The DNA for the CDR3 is TGCGCCAGCAGCTTGAGCCCTGACACCGGGGAGCTGTTTTTT.

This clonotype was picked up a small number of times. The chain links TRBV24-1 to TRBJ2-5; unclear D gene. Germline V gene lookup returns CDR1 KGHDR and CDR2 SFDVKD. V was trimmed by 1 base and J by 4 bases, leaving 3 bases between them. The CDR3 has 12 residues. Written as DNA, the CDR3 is TGTGCCACCAGTGATTTCTCAGAGACCCAGTACTTC. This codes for CATSDFSETQYF.

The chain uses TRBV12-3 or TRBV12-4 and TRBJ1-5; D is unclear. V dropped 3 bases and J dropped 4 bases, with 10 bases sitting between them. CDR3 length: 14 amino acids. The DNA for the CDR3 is TGTGCCAGCAGTTTGAGGCAGACTAATCAGCCCCAGCATTTT. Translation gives CASSLRQTNQPQHF.

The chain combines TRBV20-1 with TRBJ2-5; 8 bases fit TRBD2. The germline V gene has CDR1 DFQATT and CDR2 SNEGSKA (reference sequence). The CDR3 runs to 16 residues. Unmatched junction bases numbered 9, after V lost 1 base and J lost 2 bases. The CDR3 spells CSARGRGDPLQETQYF. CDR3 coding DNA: TGCAGTGCTAGAGGGCGGGGGGATCCTTTACAAGAGACCCAGTACTTC.

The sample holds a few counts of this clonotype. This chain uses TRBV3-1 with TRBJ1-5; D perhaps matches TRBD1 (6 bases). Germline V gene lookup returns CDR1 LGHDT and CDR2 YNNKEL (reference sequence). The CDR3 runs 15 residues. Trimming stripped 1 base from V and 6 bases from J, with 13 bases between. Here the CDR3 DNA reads TGTGCCAGCAGCCAAGGCGGGGTCAGGGGTCAGCCCCAGCATTTT. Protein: CASSQGGVRGQPQHF.

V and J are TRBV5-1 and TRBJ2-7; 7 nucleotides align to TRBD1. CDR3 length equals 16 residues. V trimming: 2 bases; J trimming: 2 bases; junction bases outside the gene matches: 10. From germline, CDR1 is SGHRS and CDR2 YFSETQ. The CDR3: CASSLGATGNPYEQYF. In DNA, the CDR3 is TGCGCCAGCAGCTTAGGGGCGACAGGGAATCCCTACGAGCAGTACTTC.

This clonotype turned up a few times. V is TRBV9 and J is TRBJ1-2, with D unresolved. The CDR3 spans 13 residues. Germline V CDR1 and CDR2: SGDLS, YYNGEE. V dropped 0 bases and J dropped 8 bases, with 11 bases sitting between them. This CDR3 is CASSVAVTWGYTF. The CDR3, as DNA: TGTGCCAGCAGCGTAGCTGTTACGTGGGGCTACACCTTC. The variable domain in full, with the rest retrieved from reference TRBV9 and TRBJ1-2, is DSGVTQTPKHLITATGQRVTLRCSPRSGDLSVYWYQQSLDQGLQFLIQYYNGEERAKGNILERFSAQQFPDLHSELNLSSLELGDSALYFCASSVAVTWGYTFGSGTRLTVV.

CDR3 sequence: CASSLVVGGSAFF. In DNA, the CDR3 is TGTGCCAGCAGTTTAGTGGTAGGTGGATCGGCTTTCTTT. V and J are TRBV12-3 or TRBV12-4 and TRBJ1-1; no reliable D call. Trimming stripped 1 base from V and 11 bases from J, with 14 bases between. The CDR3 contains 13 residues.

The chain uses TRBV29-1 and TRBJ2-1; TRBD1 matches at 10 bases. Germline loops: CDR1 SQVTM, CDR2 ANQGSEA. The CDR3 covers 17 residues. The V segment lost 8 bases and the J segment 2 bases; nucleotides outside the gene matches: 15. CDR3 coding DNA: TGCAGCCCGAGGACAGGGGGAAAGCGGGAGCCCTACAATGAGCAGTTCTTC. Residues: CSPRTGGKREPYNEQFF.

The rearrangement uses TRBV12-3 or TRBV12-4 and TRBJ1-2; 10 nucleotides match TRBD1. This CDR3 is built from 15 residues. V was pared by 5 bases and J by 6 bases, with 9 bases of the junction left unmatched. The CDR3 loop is CASSDRGHLMDGYTF. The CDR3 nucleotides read TGTGCCAGCAGTGACAGGGGGCACCTAATGGATGGCTACACCTTC.

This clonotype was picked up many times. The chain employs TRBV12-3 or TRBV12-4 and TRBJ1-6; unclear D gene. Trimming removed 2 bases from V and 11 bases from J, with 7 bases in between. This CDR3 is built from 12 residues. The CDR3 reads CASSLFPTPLHF. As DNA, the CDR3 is TGTGCCAGCAGTTTATTCCCCACACCCCTCCACTTT.

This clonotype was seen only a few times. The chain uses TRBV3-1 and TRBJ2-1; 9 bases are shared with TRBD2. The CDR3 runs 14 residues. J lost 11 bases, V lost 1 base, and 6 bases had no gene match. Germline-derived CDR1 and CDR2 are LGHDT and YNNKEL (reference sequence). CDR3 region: CASSQVREGLKQFF. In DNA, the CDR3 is TGTGCCAGCAGCCAAGTGCGGGAGGGCCTTAAGCAGTTCTTC.

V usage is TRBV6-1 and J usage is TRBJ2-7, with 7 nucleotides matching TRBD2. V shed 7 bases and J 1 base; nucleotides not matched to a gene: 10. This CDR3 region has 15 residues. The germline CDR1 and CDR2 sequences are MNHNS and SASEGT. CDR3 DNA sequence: TGTGCCAGCACCTCCAGCGGGACCAAATCCTACGAGCAGTACTTC. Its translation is CASTSSGTKSYEQYF.

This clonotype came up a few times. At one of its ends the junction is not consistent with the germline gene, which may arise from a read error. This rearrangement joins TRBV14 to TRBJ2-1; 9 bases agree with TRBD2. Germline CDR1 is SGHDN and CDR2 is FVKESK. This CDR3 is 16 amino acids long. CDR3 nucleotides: TGCCTACGGCGGGAGGGACACCATTGCTCCTACAATGAGCAGTTCTTC. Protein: CLRREGHHCSYNEQFF.